Below are 14 T cell receptor beta chains sequenced from a single sample in a study of cytomegalovirus exposure and HLA in healthy donors. 60 Vbeta and 13 Jbeta primers were used in PCR. The data were produced by immunoSEQ multiplex PCR, yet TCRdb's version contains in-frame clones alone and is incomplete. Recorded here are some 130,000 clones; the top ten clones represent approximately 1.6%. Sequences were obtained from PBMCs. Source of these receptors: a woman in her 40s in good health and CMV-seropositive.

CDR3 region: CAWSVTYEQYF. In DNA form, the CDR3 reads TGTGCCTGGAGTGTTACCTACGAGCAGTACTTC. V is TRBV30 and J is TRBJ2-7; D gene uncertain. Germline assignment: CDR1 GTSNPN and CDR2 SVGIG (reference sequence). The V end lost 0 bases, the J end lost 2 bases, and 2 bases lay between the germline ends. The CDR3 length is 11 residues.

The V call is TRBV7-6, the J call TRBJ2-7; a possible D gene is TRBD2 (6 bases). This CDR3 region has 13 residues. Germline lookup yields CDR1 SGHVS and CDR2 FNYEAQ. V was shortened by 1 base and J by 8 bases, with 12 bases between the two germline ends. CDR3 DNA: TGTGCCAGCAGCTTAGAAGGAGGGGCTAAGCAGTACTTC. This codes for CASSLEGGAKQYF.

CDR3 sequence (DNA): TGTGCCAGTAGTTTAGGCGACAGGGTAGCCTTGGATACGCAGTATTTT. It specifies CASSLGDRVALDTQYF. The V gene is TRBV19, the J gene TRBJ2-3; 7 bases map to TRBD1. V lost 5 bases to trimming and J lost 6 bases; unmatched junction nucleotides: 14. The germline gives CDR1 LNHDA, CDR2 SQIVND (reference sequence). The CDR3 length is 16 residues. Full variable domain (remainder filled in from reference TRBV19 and TRBJ2-3): DGGITQSPKYLFRKEGQNVTLSCEQNLNHDAMYWYRQDPGQGLRLIYYSQIVNDFQKGDIAEGYSVSREKKESFPLTVTSAQKNPTAFYLCASSLGDRVALDTQYFGPGTRLTVL.

The chain couples TRBV6-6 to TRBJ2-1; 11 nucleotides match TRBD2. V was pared by 6 bases and J by 3 bases, with 4 bases of the junction left unmatched. The CDR3 is made up of 15 amino acids. CDR1 and CDR2 from the germline V gene are MNHNY and SVGAGI (reference sequence). The CDR3 region is CASSLAGGLYNEQFF. In nucleotides, the CDR3 is TGTGCCAGCAGCCTAGCGGGAGGACTCTACAATGAGCAGTTCTTC.

CDR3 protein: CASKNQGGSYNEQFF. CDR3 nucleotides: TGTGCCAGCAAAAATCAGGGTGGGTCCTACAATGAGCAGTTCTTC. This sequence joins TRBV28 and TRBJ2-1, with TRBD1 as a possible D gene (5 bases). The CDR3 runs to 15 residues. Per germline, CDR1 MDHEN and CDR2 SYDVKM. The ends were cut back, 7 bases at V and 1 base at J, with 14 bases in the middle.

The J gene is TRBJ2-1, the V gene TRBV7-2, with TRBD2 identical over 15 bases. CDR1 and CDR2 from the germline V gene are SGHTA and FQGNSA. Trimming at V came to 6 bases and at J to 7 bases, leaving 4 bases not matched to a gene. The CDR3 has 15 amino acids. CDR3 sequence (DNA): TGTGCCAGCAGGACCGGGACTAGCGGGAGGAATGAGCAGTTCTTC. Translation: CASRTGTSGRNEQFF.

The chain combines TRBV28 with TRBJ1-2; 7 bases match TRBD1. The trim removed 6 bases at V and 10 bases at J, leaving 11 bases unmatched. The CDR3 covers 13 residues. Per germline, CDR1 MDHEN and CDR2 SYDVKM. The CDR3 region is CASSNPPGQHYTF. CDR3 sequence (DNA): TGTGCCAGCAGCAATCCGCCGGGACAGCACTACACCTTC.

The V gene is TRBV6-1, the J gene TRBJ1-2, with 8 bases lining up with TRBD1. The CDR3 is made up of 14 amino acids. Losses at the gene ends were 7 bases for V and 6 bases for J; bases not matched to a gene: 10. Germline V gives CDR1 MNHNS, CDR2 SASEGT. Here the CDR3 reads CASTRQGRTDGYTF. The CDR3 coding sequence is TGTGCCAGCACCCGACAGGGGAGGACTGATGGCTACACCTTC.

The genes are TRBV10-3 and TRBJ2-5; possibly TRBD2 for D (6 bases). The CDR3 is 15 amino acids. Germline V lookup: CDR1 ENHRY, CDR2 SYGVKD. V lost 0 bases, J lost 1 base, and 9 bases lay in between. The CDR3 DNA sequence: TGTGCCATCAGTGAGTCTGGCGGGACCCAAGAGACCCAGTACTTC. It specifies CAISESGGTQETQYF.

The gene calls are TRBV7-2 and TRBJ2-1, with 7 bases aligning to TRBD1. V was pared by 5 bases and J by 4 bases, with 2 bases of the junction left unmatched. The CDR3 extends over 13 amino acids. Germline V gene sequence: CDR1 SGHTA, CDR2 FQGNSA. As DNA, the CDR3 is TGTGCCAGCAGCCCGGGACAGTACAATGAGCAGTTCTTC. Translating gives CASSPGQYNEQFF.

The gene calls are TRBV6-6 and TRBJ1-3; 7 nucleotides agree with TRBD1. Germline V gene sequence: CDR1 MNHNY, CDR2 SVGAGI (reference sequence). V lost 4 bases to trimming and J lost 0 bases; unmatched junction nucleotides: 3. The CDR3 has 15 amino acids. CDR3 region: CASSWDSASGNTIYF. The DNA for the CDR3 is TGTGCCAGCAGTTGGGACAGTGCCTCTGGAAACACCATATATTTT.

For this clone: Compared with germline, one end of the junction differs, possibly owing to a read error. V gene TRBV10-3 combines with J gene TRBJ1-5; 10 bases align to TRBD1. This CDR3 contains 15 residues. Per germline, CDR1 ENHRY and CDR2 SYGVKD. The CDR3 loop is CAISADRGSSQPQHF. The CDR3 DNA sequence: TGTGCCATCAGTGCGGACAGGGGGAGCAGTCAGCCCCAGCATTTT.

The chain employs TRBV28 and TRBJ1-1; 12 bases agree with TRBD1. CDR3 length equals 17 residues. The V gene's germline CDR1 is MDHEN and CDR2 SYDVKM. Trimming removed 4 bases from V and 0 bases from J; junction bases left unmatched: 6. DNA for the CDR3: TGTGCCAGCAGTTCCCTCCGGGACAGGGGGCTGAACACTGAAGCTTTCTTT. It yields the protein CASSSLRDRGLNTEAFF.

The chain joins TRBV5-6 to TRBJ1-6; a weak D match, TRBD1 (5 bases). The V end lost 1 base, the J end lost 6 bases, and 11 bases lay between the germline ends. Germline CDR1 SGHDT, CDR2 YYEEEE. The CDR3 is 15 amino acids. CDR3 DNA: TGTGCCAGCAGCTTGCAGGGACTCGTTAATTCACCCCTCCACTTT. It yields the protein CASSLQGLVNSPLHF.